The clone carrying this T cell receptor (beta chain) was observed once. The data belong to a study of response to subunit inactivated influenza vaccine. With V trimmed by 6 bases and J by 6 bases, 4 bases remained unmatched. The CDR3 is 12 residues long. TCRdb used MiXCR to reprocess the RT-PCR reads, holding one entry per CDR3 protein. The data contain about 570,000 distinct CDR3 sequences, about 11% of them singletons. These data are also associated with another study on T cells expressing NK-cell markers. That source adds: UMI-tagged 5'RACE template switching yielded the TCR beta cDNA.

The source is a man aged 50 or older who received an inactivated influenza vaccine. Sequences were derived from PBMCs from blood, sampled on the day of vaccination. The chain links TRBV12-3 or TRBV12-4 to TRBJ2-7; 8 nucleotides agree with TRBD1. In nucleotides, the CDR3 is TGTGCCAGCAGGTTCGACAGGGGCGAGCAGTACTTC. This codes for CASRFDRGEQYF.